The table lists the clone carrying this T cell receptor (beta chain) with many counts. Antigen specificity is unknown. Genomic DNA constituted the template upon which TCR beta VDJ and CDR3 profiling was performed. TCRdb used MiXCR to reprocess the reads, holding one entry per CDR3 protein. The sample includes about 140,000 distinct CDR3 sequences, 40% to 45% of them seen just once. This specimen belongs to a study of CD8+CD57+ T cells in acquired aplastic anemia. In the study overall: Sorted cells (CD4+ and CD8+) yielded DNA amounts that averaged approximately 3.2 ug.

CDR1 and CDR2 from the germline V gene are WNHNN and SYGVQD (reference sequence). The CDR3 contains 17 residues. V gave up 10 bases and J gave up 7 bases, with 26 bases separating them. Points from the study as a whole: About 29 shared CD8+ CDR3s appeared highly expressed within patients' immunodominant clones.

This chain uses TRBV10-1 with TRBJ1-6; D perhaps matches TRBD1 (5 bases). Specimen: sorted CD4+, CD8+, or CD8+CD57+ T cells (not recorded which) from PBMCs. The source of this sequence is a human donor in good health, serving as a control. CDR3 region: CATFVPPGIIDNSPLHF. CDR3 sequence (DNA): TGCGCCACCTTCGTACCCCCAGGGATTATCGACAATTCACCCCTCCACTTT.